A selection of T cell receptor beta chains follows, all from one sample in a study of CXCR3-negative and CXCR3-positive naive CD8 T cells. TCRdb re-called the 5' RACE reads; every CDR3 protein appears as one record, without DNA. The data include under 60,000 distinct CDR3 sequences; the top ten clones carry 0.56%. The source material was naive CXCR3+ CD8+ T cells from blood. The source is a human donor in good health. Some clones in this sample may be carry-over from other donors' samples. The CDR3 runs from the conserved cysteine through the conserved F or W.

V gene: TRBV6-6; J gene: TRBJ2-1; CDR3 length: 12; CDR3 protein: CAYRGSYNEQFF
V gene: TRBV5-5; J gene: TRBJ2-2; CDR3 length: 16; CDR3 protein: CASSLDLFVDTGELFF
V gene: TRBV19; J gene: TRBJ1-1; CDR3 length: 14; CDR3 protein: CASSIGAANTEAFF
V gene: TRBV11-3; J gene: TRBJ2-2; CDR3 length: 13; CDR3 protein: CASSSRDTGELFF
V gene: TRBV7-8; J gene: TRBJ2-1; CDR3 length: 14; CDR3 protein: CAVSPSGSYNEQFF
V gene: TRBV29-1; J gene: TRBJ1-2; CDR3 length: 15; CDR3 protein: CSVEVTPGRDYGYTF
V gene: TRBV28; J gene: TRBJ2-7; CDR3 length: 14; CDR3 protein: CASNPQGLTYEQYF
V gene: TRBV29-1; J gene: TRBJ2-1; CDR3 length: 13; CDR3 protein: CSVEMSPLGEQFF
V gene: TRBV19; J gene: TRBJ2-7; CDR3 length: 17; CDR3 protein: CASSIASGTTFSYEQYF
V gene: TRBV29-1; J gene: TRBJ2-2; CDR3 length: 13; CDR3 protein: CSVVGSRTGELFF
V gene: TRBV4-3; J gene: TRBJ2-7; CDR3 length: 14; CDR3 protein: CASSQAQLAYEQYF
V gene: TRBV29-1; J gene: TRBJ1-2; CDR3 length: 11; CDR3 protein: CSARTDYGYTF
V gene: TRBV7-2; J gene: TRBJ2-7; CDR3 length: 16; CDR3 protein: CASSLRDRGTRSEQYF
V gene: TRBV6-2/TRBV6-3; J gene: TRBJ2-7; CDR3 length: 19; CDR3 protein: CASSHGLPGTGAAGYEQYF
V gene: TRBV7-8; J gene: TRBJ1-2; CDR3 length: 14; CDR3 protein: CASSLALGPDGYTF
V gene: TRBV7-2; J gene: TRBJ2-7; CDR3 length: 14; CDR3 protein: CASSLRPGHREQYF
V gene: TRBV5-6; J gene: TRBJ2-1; CDR3 length: 15; CDR3 protein: CASSLSRDNGDEQFF
V gene: TRBV6-5; J gene: TRBJ1-2; CDR3 length: 14; CDR3 protein: CASSVQGGSYGYTF
V gene: TRBV4-2; J gene: TRBJ2-1; CDR3 length: 17; CDR3 protein: CASSHEGLAGGPNEQFF
V gene: TRBV19; J gene: TRBJ2-5; CDR3 length: 15; CDR3 protein: CASRQTSGDQETQYF
V gene: TRBV7-9; J gene: TRBJ1-2; CDR3 length: 18; CDR3 protein: CASSFGGIAGQGDAGYTF
V gene: TRBV29-1; J gene: TRBJ2-7; CDR3 length: 13; CDR3 protein: CSVLVAGSLGQYF
V gene: TRBV29-1; J gene: TRBJ2-7; CDR3 length: 13; CDR3 protein: CSVEDPGWHEQYF
V gene: TRBV14; J gene: TRBJ2-7; CDR3 length: 16; CDR3 protein: CASSQGLGRKSYEQYF